Sequencing of this T cell receptor (beta chain) was carried out in a study of long-term antiretroviral therapy in people with HIV. Study summary: The immediate-ART recommendation dates to 2015, and the earliest samples predate it by about a decade.

This clone was seen once. The CDR3 sequence is 19 residues long. CDR1 is LNHDA, CDR2 SQIVND, per germline (reference sequence). J was trimmed by 6 bases and V by 5 bases; bases with no gene match: 22. Version v3.0 of the immunoSEQ assay ran at survey level. The protocol was immunoSEQ multiplex PCR, while the TCRdb copy is restricted to in-frame clones and leaves out a portion. The data contain about 29,000 clones, around 96% of them singletons. This clonotype was sampled from a man under 40 with HIV. The chain couples TRBV19 to TRBJ2-5; 9 nucleotides align to TRBD2. The sample here was unsorted PBMCs, taken 5.3 years after starting antiretroviral therapy. DNA of the CDR3: TGTGCCAGTAGTCCCCCGAGGGGTAGCGGGAGCCAGAGTGGGAAGACCCAGTACTTC. Translation: CASSPPRGSGSQSGKTQYF.